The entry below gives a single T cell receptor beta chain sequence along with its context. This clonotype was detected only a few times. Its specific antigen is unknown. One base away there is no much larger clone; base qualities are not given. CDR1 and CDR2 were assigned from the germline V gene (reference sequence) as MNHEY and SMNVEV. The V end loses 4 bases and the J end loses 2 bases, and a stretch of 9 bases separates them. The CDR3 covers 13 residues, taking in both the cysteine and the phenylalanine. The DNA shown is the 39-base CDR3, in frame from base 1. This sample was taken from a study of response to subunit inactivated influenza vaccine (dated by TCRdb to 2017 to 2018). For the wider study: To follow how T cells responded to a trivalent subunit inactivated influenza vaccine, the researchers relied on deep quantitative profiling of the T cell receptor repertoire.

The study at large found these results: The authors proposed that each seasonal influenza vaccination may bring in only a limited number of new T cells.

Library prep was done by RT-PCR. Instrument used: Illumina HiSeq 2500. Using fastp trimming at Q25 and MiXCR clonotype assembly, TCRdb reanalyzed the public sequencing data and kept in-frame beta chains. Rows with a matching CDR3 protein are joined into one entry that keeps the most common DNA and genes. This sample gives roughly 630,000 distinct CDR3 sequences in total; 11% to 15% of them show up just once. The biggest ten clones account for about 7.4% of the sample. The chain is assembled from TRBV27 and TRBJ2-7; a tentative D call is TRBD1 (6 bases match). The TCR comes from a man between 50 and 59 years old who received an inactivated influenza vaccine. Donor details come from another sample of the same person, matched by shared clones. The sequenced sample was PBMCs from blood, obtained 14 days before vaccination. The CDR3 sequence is CASSSWDTYEQYF. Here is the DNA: TGTGCCAGCAGTTCATGGGACACCTACGAGCAGTACTTC.